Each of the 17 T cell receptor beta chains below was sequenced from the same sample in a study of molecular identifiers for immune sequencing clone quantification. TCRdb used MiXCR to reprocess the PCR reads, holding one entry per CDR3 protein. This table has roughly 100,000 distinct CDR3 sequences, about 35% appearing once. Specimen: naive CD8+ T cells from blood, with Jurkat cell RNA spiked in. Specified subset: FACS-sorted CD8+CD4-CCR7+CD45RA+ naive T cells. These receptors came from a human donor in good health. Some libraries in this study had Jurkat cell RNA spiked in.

CDR3 in amino acids: CSARGRTGTDTEAFF. CDR3 DNA sequence: TGCAGTGCTAGAGGGCGGACAGGGACGGACACTGAAGCTTTCTTT. The chain employs TRBV20-1 and TRBJ1-1, with 8 bases lining up with TRBD1. This CDR3 contains 15 residues. The germline CDR1 and CDR2 sequences are DFQATT and SNEGSKA (reference sequence). J gave up 3 bases and V 1 base, and 7 bases lay outside the gene matches.

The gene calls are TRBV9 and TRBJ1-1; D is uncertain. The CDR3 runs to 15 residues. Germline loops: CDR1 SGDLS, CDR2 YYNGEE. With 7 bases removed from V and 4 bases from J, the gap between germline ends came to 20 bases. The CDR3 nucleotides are TGTGCCAGCTGCAATAGTGTAGGGCTGGGCACTGAAGCTTTCTTT. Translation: CASCNSVGLGTEAFF.

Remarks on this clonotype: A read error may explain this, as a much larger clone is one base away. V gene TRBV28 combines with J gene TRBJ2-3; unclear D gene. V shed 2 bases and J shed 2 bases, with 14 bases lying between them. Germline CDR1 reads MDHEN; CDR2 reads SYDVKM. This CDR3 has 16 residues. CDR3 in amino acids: CASSLIWVELTDTQYF. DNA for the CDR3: TGTGCCAGCAGTTTAATCTGGGTTGAGCTCACAGATACGCAGTATTTT.

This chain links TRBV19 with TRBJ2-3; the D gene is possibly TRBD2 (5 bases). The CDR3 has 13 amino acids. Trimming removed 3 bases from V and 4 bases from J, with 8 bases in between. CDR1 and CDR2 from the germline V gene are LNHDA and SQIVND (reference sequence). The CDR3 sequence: CASSIGVADTQYF. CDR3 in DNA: TGTGCCAGTAGTATCGGGGTTGCAGATACGCAGTATTTT.

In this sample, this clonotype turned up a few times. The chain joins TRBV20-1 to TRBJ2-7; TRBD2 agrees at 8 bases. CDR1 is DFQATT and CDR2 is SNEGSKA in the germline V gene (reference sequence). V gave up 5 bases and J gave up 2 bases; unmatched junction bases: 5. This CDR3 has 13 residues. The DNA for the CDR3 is TGCAGTGCTGGAGCGGGGGTTGCCTACGAGCAGTACTTC. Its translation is CSAGAGVAYEQYF.

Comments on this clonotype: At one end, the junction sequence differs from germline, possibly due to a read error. In nucleotides, the CDR3 is TGTGCCAGCAGTCCTCTACTTTGGAGCAAAAACATACAGTACTTC. As protein: CASSPLLWSKNIQYF. This sequence joins TRBV28 and TRBJ2-4; D is uncertain. CDR1 MDHEN and CDR2 SYDVKM come from the germline V gene. There are 15 residues in the CDR3.

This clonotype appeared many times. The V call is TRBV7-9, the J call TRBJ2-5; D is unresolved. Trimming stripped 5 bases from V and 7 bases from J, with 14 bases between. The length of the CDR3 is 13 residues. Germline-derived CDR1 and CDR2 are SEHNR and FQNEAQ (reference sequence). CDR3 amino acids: CASSPGVRRTQYF. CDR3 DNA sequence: TGTGCCAGCAGCCCCGGAGTCCGTCGGACCCAGTACTTC. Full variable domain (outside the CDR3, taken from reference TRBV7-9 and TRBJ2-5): DTGVSQNPRHKITKRGQNVTFRCDPISEHNRLYWYRQTLGQGPEFLTYFQNEAQLEKSRLLSDRFSAERPKGSFSTLEIQRTEQGDSAMYLCASSPGVRRTQYFGPGTRLLVL.

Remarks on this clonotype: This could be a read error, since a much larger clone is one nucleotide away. The CDR3 DNA reads TGTGCCAGCCGGGACACTGGAGCTTTCTTT. Amino acid sequence: CASRDTGAFF. The chain employs TRBV28 and TRBJ1-1, with D perhaps TRBD1 (6 bases). Germline CDR1 MDHEN, CDR2 SYDVKM. The CDR3 has 10 residues.

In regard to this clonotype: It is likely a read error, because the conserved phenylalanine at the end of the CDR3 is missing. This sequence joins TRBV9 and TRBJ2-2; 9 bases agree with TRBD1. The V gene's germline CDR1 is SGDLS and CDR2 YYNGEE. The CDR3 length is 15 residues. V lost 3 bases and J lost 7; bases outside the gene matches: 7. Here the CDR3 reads CASSAGTGFDGELFL. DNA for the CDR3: TGTGCCAGCAGCGCCGGGACAGGGTTCGACGGGGAGCTGTTTTTA.

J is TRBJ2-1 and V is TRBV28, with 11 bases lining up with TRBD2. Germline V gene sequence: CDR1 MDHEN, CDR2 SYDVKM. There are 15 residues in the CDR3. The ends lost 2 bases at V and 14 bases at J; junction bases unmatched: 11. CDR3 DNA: TGTGCCAGCAGTTTACTTGGGACTAGCGGTGGGGCGGAGTTCTTC. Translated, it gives CASSLLGTSGGAEFF. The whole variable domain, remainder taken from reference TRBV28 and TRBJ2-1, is DVKVTQSSRYLVKRTGEKVFLECVQDMDHENMFWYRQDPGLGLRLIYFSYDVKMKEKGDIPEGYSVSREKKERFSLILESASTNQTSMYLCASSLLGTSGGAEFFGPGTRLTVL.

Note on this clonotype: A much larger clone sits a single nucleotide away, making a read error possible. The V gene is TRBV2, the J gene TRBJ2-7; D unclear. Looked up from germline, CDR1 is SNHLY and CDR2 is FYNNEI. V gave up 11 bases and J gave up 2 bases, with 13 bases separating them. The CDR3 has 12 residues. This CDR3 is CAHARSPYEQYF. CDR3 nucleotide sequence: TGTGCCCATGCCAGGAGTCCCTACGAGCAGTACTTC.

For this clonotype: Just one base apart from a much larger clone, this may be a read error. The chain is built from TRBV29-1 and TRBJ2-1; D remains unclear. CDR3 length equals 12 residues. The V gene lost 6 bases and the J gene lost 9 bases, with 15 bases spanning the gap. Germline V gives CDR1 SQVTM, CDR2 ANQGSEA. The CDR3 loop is CSVLSSLSEQFF. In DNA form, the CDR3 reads TGCAGCGTACTGTCTAGTTTGAGTGAGCAGTTCTTC.

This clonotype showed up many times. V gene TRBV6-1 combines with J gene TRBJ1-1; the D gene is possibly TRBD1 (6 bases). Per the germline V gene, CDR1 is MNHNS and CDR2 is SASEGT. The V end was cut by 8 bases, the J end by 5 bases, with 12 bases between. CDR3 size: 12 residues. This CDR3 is CASLGGLTEAFF. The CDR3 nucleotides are TGTGCCAGCCTTGGGGGCTTAACTGAAGCTTTCTTT.

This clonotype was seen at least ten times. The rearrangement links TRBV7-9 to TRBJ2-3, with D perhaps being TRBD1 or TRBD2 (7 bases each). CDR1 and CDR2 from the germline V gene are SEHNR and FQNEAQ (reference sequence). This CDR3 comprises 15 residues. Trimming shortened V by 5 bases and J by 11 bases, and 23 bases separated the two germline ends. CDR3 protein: CASSPRQGGPLWQYF. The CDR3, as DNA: TGTGCCAGCAGCCCCCGACAGGGAGGGCCTTTGTGGCAGTATTTT.

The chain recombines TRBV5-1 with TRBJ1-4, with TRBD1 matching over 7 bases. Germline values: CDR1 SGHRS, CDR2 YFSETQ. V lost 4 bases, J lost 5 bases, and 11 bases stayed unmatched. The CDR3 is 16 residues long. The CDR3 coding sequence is TGCGCCAGCAGCCGATTTCCGGGACAGAAGAATGAAAAACTGTTTTTT. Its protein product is CASSRFPGQKNEKLFF.

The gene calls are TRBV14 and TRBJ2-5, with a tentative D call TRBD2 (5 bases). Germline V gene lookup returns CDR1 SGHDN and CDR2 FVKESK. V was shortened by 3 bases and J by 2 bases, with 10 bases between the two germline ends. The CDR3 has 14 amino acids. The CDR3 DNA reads TGTGCCAGCAGCCATCGGGAACTTCAAGAGACCCAGTACTTC. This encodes CASSHRELQETQYF. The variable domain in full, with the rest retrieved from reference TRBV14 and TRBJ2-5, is EAGVTQFPSHSVIEKGQTVTLRCDPISGHDNLYWYRRVMGKEIKFLLHFVKESKQDESGMPNNRFLAERTGGTYSTLKVQPAELEDSGVYFCASSHRELQETQYFGPGTRLLVL.

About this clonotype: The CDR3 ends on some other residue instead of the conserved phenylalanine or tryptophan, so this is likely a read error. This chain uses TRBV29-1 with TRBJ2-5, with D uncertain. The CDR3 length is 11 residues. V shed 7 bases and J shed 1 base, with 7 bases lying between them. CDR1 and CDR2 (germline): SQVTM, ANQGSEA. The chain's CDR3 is CSAPFQETQYY. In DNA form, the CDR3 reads TGCAGCGCCCCTTTCCAAGAGACCCAGTACTAC.